This TCR beta chain was documented in a study of identical twins. This clonotype turned up a few times. As yet, its antigen is unknown. The trim removed 2 bases at V and 10 bases at J, leaving 6 bases unmatched. Germline CDR1 is SNHLY and CDR2 is FYNNEI. This CDR3 comprises 14 residues. TCRdb reanalysed the 5' RACE reads using MiXCR and keeps one entry per CDR3 protein. The table shows under 250,000 distinct CDR3 sequences, with 6% to 9% occurring only once. Whole-study results and caveats: Cord blood beta clonotypes present at high abundance carried fewer insertions; no such pattern appeared in memory repertoires. A cross-sectional statistical analysis, not follow-up of the same donors, supported the conclusions. Excess sharing between twins was weaker in beta out-of-frame sequences.

The data also belong to a second study, concerning yellow fever vaccine responses in identical twins.

The sample comprised memory (CD45RO+) T cells sorted from blood. The TCR sequence derives from a woman in her late teens or twenties in good health. This sequence joins TRBV2 and TRBJ1-4, with 8 bases lining up with TRBD1. The DNA for the CDR3 is TGTGCCAGCAGTGAAAAACCCGGACAGGGAAAACTGTTTTTT. Its protein product is CASSEKPGQGKLFF.